The subject of this entry is one T cell receptor beta chain. V was pared by 2 bases and J by 6 bases, with 5 bases of the junction left unmatched. The V gene's germline CDR1 is SGHNT and CDR2 YENEEA. CDR3 length: 15 amino acids. The cohort comprised adults aged about 18 to 100 years residing in about two dozen US areas. The data stem from a study of blood T cell repertoires in COVID-19. At the level of the study: Samples taken during acute and convalescent COVID-19 were collected in the United States, Italy and Spain.

Per the authors' pipeline: The assay estimated nucleated cells by amplifying reference gene primers. The assay was immunoSEQ multiplex PCR, and TCRdb's table has in-frame clones only and misses some. The V and J calls and clone size are taken from that table; D and trimming were inferred from the DNA. This sample has 250,000 to 300,000 clones, with roughly 80% found just once. The source is a man aged 40-49 years who had been exposed to COVID-19. Source material: PBMCs or T cells enriched from blood (not recorded which). The genes are TRBV11-3 and TRBJ2-7; 12 bases map to TRBD1. CDR3 DNA: TGTGCCAGCAGCTTATATGGGACAGGGGGCGTCGAGCAGTACTTC. Amino acids: CASSLYGTGGVEQYF.